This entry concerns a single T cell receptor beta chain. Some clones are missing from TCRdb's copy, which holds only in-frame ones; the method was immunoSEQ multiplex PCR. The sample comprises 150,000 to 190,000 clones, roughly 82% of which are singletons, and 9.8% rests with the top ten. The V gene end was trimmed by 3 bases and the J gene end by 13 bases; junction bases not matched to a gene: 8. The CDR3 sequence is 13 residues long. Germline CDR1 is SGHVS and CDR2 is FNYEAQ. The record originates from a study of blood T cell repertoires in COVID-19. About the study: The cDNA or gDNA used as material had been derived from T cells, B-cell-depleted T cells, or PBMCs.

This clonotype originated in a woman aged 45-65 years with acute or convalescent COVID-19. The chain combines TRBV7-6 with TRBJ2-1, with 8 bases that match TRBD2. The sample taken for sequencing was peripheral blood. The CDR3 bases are TGTGCCAGCAGCTTCACCAGGACTAGCCACCAGTTCTTC. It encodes CASSFTRTSHQFF.